This TCR beta chain derives from a study of blood T cell repertoires in COVID-19. The repertoire was sequenced with immunoSEQ multiplex PCR; TCRdb's copy has only in-frame clones and lacks some. Of about 180,000 clones in the sample, 75% to 85% were seen once. The CDR3 runs 13 residues. V was cut by 2 bases and J by 2 bases, with 7 bases left in between. From germline, CDR1 is SGHRS and CDR2 YFSETQ. In assigning cohorts, the study relied on participant-reported clinical history. Material for sequencing was PBMCs or T cells enriched from blood (not recorded which). The rearrangement joins TRBV5-1 to TRBJ1-2, with unresolved D. The origin of this receptor is a man aged 50 to 59 who had recovered from COVID-19. The CDR3 is CASSLAQNYGYTF. CDR3 nucleotides: TGCGCCAGCAGCTTAGCACAGAACTATGGCTACACCTTC.